This T cell receptor beta chain was observed in a study of T cells in Graves' hyperthyroidism and ophthalmopathy. Broader study findings: Expanded thyroid clonotypes (above 0.001) were mostly also found in blood.

Looked up from germline, CDR1 is SQVTM and CDR2 is ANQGSEA. Deletions cut 7 bases from V and 5 bases from J, with 5 bases between. The CDR3 has 9 residues. In the case of this clonotype: Antigen specificity is unknown.

Regions amplified from RNA transcripts were the TCR beta CDR3 regions. TCR CDR3 regions were first amplified by RT-PCR with HTBI primers. TCRdb re-called the multiplex PCR reads through MiXCR, storing one row per CDR3 protein. The sample records about 540,000 distinct CDR3 sequences, about half being singletons. The receptor's source is a woman aged 18-30 years with Graves' hyperthyroidism. The J gene is TRBJ1-1, the V gene TRBV29-1; D gene unclear. The sample was peripheral blood or thyroid tissue (not recorded which). The CDR3, as DNA: TGCAGCGGGGGTACTGAAGCTTTCTTT. Protein sequence: CSGGTEAFF.